These 14 T cell receptor beta chains share one sample of origin, sequenced in a study of blood T cell repertoires in COVID-19. The assay was immunoSEQ multiplex PCR, and TCRdb's table has in-frame clones only and misses some. The sample has 210,000 or so clones, 89% seen once. Sequenced input: peripheral blood. The receptors were gathered from a woman aged 35 to 49 with acute or convalescent COVID-19.

About this clone: Different DNA sequences within this sample yield the same CDR3. The chain joins TRBV3-1 (or the pseudogene TRBV3-2) to TRBJ1-2; D unresolved. Germline values: CDR1 LGHDT, CDR2 YNNKEL (reference sequence). Trimming removed 1 base at V and 4 bases at J, with 4 bases between. This CDR3 is 12 amino acids long. The CDR3 coding sequence is TGTGCCAGCAGCCAAGGACTCTATGGCTACACCTTC. It is translated as CASSQGLYGYTF.

The CDR3 loop reads CASSFLKSGTEAFF. DNA of the CDR3: TGTGCCAGCAGCTTCCTAAAGTCCGGGACTGAAGCTTTCTTT. This chain links TRBV7-9 with TRBJ1-1; D uncertain. The CDR3 length is 14 residues. The germline V and J ends were trimmed by 3 bases and 5 bases, with 13 bases remaining between them. CDR1 is SEHNR, CDR2 FQNEAQ, per germline (reference sequence).

The chain joins TRBV11-2 to TRBJ2-2, with D possibly matching TRBD1 (6 bases). The V gene's germline CDR1 is SGHAT and CDR2 FQNNGV. The CDR3 has 17 amino acids. V was clipped by 5 bases and J by 4 bases, with 20 bases between them. In DNA form, the CDR3 reads TGTGCCAGCAGCCCGTCGATTTTGGGGGCGGGCACCGGGGAGCTGTTTTTT. Amino acids: CASSPSILGAGTGELFF. Drawing the rest from reference TRBV11-2 and TRBJ2-2, the complete variable domain is EAGVAQSPRYKIIEKRQSVAFWCNPISGHATLYWYQQILGQGPKLLIQFQNNGVVDDSQLPKDRFSAERLKGVDSTLKIQPAKLEDSAVYLCASSPSILGAGTGELFFGEGSRLTVL.

The chain uses TRBV9 and TRBJ2-3, with a weak D call TRBD2 (7 bases). The CDR3 contains 16 residues. Trimming took 2 bases from V and 4 from J, leaving 17 bases between them. Germline V gene lookup returns CDR1 SGDLS and CDR2 YYNGEE. CDR3 residues: CASSVFGGGPPDTQYF. DNA of the CDR3: TGTGCCAGCAGCGTGTTTGGGGGGGGCCCCCCAGATACGCAGTATTTT. Full variable domain (missing parts from reference TRBV9 and TRBJ2-3): DSGVTQTPKHLITATGQRVTLRCSPRSGDLSVYWYQQSLDQGLQFLIQYYNGEERAKGNILERFSAQQFPDLHSELNLSSLELGDSALYFCASSVFGGGPPDTQYFGPGTRLTVL.

Regarding this clone: Other DNA sequences in the same sample also yield this CDR3. The chain combines TRBV27 with TRBJ1-2; D possibly corresponds to TRBD1 (6 bases). Looked up from germline, CDR1 is MNHEY and CDR2 is SMNVEV (reference sequence). Trimming left V 3 bases short and J 2 bases short, with 7 bases between. The CDR3 covers 13 residues. This CDR3 reads CASSLRGNYGYTF. CDR3 coding DNA: TGTGCCAGCAGTTTGAGGGGGAACTATGGCTACACCTTC.

The J gene is TRBJ2-7, the V gene TRBV5-5, with D uncertain. CDR1 SGHKS and CDR2 YYEKEE come from the germline V gene (reference sequence). V lost 2 bases, J lost 3 bases, and 6 bases lay in between. The CDR3 is 12 amino acids. CDR3: CASSLSSYEQYV. The DNA for the CDR3 is TGTGCCAGCAGCTTATCCAGCTACGAGCAGTACGTC.

The chain is built from TRBV7-9 and TRBJ1-1, with D perhaps matching TRBD1 (5 bases). The V end lost 3 bases, the J end lost 5 bases, and 13 bases lay between the germline ends. This CDR3 contains 14 residues. The germline V gene encodes CDR1 SEHNR and CDR2 FQNEAQ (reference sequence). CDR3 sequence: CASSFFRGETEAFF. The CDR3 DNA reads TGTGCCAGCAGCTTTTTTAGGGGTGAGACTGAAGCTTTCTTT.

A remark on this clone: Other nucleotide sequences from this sample produce the same CDR3. The V call is TRBV27, the J call TRBJ1-6, with D perhaps matching TRBD1 (5 bases). CDR3 length: 14 amino acids. Germline V gives CDR1 MNHEY, CDR2 SMNVEV (reference sequence). The ends were cut back, 2 bases at V and 3 bases at J, with 5 bases in the middle. CDR3 in amino acids: CASSLQGYNSPLHF. As DNA, the CDR3 is TGTGCCAGCAGTTTACAGGGCTATAATTCACCCCTCCACTTT.

This clone appeared a single time. The chain couples TRBV7-8 to TRBJ1-1; perhaps TRBD1 as D (5 bases). In germline, CDR1 is SGHVS, CDR2 FQNEAQ. This CDR3 has 17 residues. V was trimmed by 1 base and J by 2 bases, leaving 17 bases between them. The CDR3 nucleotides are TGTGCCAGCAGCTTAGGATGGGGGGGGTATGAAAACACTGAAGCTTTCTTT. This codes for CASSLGWGGYENTEAFF.

The chain couples TRBV7-2 to TRBJ2-3, with 9 bases lining up with TRBD2. Looked up from germline, CDR1 is SGHTA and CDR2 is FQGNSA. The CDR3 has 21 residues. The trim removed 4 bases at V and 2 bases at J, leaving 22 bases unmatched. CDR3 sequence (DNA): TGTGCCAGCAGCTCAGCTTTCCCGGGCGGGGGGGACTCGGTGGACACAGATACGCAGTATTTT. Translation: CASSSAFPGGGDSVDTDTQYF.

The DNA for the CDR3 is TGTGCCAGCATGGTTCGCGGCAATGAGCAGTTCTTC. Its translation is CASMVRGNEQFF. This chain uses TRBV12-3 or TRBV12-4 with TRBJ2-1, with D hard to call. V was trimmed by 7 bases and J by 6 bases, leaving 10 bases between them. CDR3 length: 12 residues.

The CDR3 is CASSELTGAAEQYV. For the CDR3, the DNA is TGTGCCAGCAGTGAATTAACAGGGGCCGCCGAGCAGTACGTC. V and J are TRBV2 and TRBJ2-7; TRBD1 matches at 7 bases. V lost 2 bases and J lost 6; bases outside the gene matches: 7. The CDR3 has 14 residues. CDR1 and CDR2 (germline): SNHLY, FYNNEI.

This clone was counted once. The chain joins TRBV4-1 to TRBJ2-2, with 13 bases identical to TRBD2. Per the germline V gene, CDR1 is MGHRA and CDR2 is YSYEKL. The CDR3 consists of 16 residues. The J segment lost 7 bases and the V segment lost 4 bases, leaving 6 bases of the junction unmatched. The CDR3 DNA reads TGCGCCAGCAGCCCAACTAGCGGGGGGGCAGGCGGGGAGCTGTTTTTT. Amino acids: CASSPTSGGAGGELFF.

Written as DNA, the CDR3 is TGTGCCAGCAGCTTTTCTCAACAGGGGAAGAGCTACACCTTC. Protein product: CASSFSQQGKSYTF. The chain has TRBV7-2 and TRBJ1-2; TRBD1 aligns across 7 bases. Germline V gene lookup returns CDR1 SGHTA and CDR2 FQGNSA. The ends lost 3 bases at V and 9 bases at J; junction bases unmatched: 10. This CDR3 contains 14 residues.